This T cell receptor (beta chain) derives from a study of human T cells and chemical hapten exposure. On this clonotype: Its antigen remains unidentified.

CDR3 length equals 15 residues. The V end lost 1 base, the J end lost 4 bases, and 11 bases lay between the germline ends. CDR1 is SGHTA and CDR2 is FQGNSA in the germline V gene. The time point denotes: healthy volunteer bleed at 2 weeks. Extraction yielded total RNA from whole blood (unfractionated). General study points: DPC sensitization produced no change in TCRs with frequency above 1 in 1000.

Methods used by the authors: Per sample, the median was 95,638 TCRs, with values from roughly 23,000 to 640,000. Using its own MiXCR run on the RACE reads, TCRdb lists one record per CDR3 protein. The V and J calls reflect TCRdb's pipeline rather than the authors' work. Of roughly 100,000 distinct CDR3 sequences in the sample, roughly 8.5% were seen once. The sequence derives from a female donor in good health. Some clones in this sample may be carry-over from other donors' samples. The sample consisted of whole blood. V is TRBV7-2 and J is TRBJ1-3; D perhaps matches TRBD1 (5 bases). The chain's CDR3 is CASSLVGALGNTIYF. DNA of the CDR3: TGTGCCAGCAGCTTAGTTGGGGCTTTAGGAAACACCATATATTTT.